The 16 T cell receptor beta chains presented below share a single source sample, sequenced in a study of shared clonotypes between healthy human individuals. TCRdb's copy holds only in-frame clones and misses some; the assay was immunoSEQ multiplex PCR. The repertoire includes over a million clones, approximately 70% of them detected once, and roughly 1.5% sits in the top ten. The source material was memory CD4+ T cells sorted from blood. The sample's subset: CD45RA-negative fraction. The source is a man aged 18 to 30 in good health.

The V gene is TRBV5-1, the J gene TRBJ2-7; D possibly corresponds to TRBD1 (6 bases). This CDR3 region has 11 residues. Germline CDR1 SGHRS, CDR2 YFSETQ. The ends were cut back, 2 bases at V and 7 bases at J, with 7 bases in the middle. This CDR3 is CASSFDREQYF. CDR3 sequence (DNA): TGCGCCAGCAGCTTCGACAGGGAGCAGTACTTC.

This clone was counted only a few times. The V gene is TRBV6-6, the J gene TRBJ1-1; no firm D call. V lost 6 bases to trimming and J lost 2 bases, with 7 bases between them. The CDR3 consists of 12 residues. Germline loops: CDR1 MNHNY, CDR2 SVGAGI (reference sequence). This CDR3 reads CASSQLNTEAFF. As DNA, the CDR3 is TGTGCCAGCAGCCAACTTAACACTGAAGCTTTCTTT.

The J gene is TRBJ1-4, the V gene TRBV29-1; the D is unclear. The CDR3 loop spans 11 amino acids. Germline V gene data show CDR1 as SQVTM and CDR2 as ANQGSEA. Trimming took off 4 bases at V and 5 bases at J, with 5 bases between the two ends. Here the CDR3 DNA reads TGCAGCGTTGTAAGGAATGAAAAACTGTTTTTT. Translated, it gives CSVVRNEKLFF. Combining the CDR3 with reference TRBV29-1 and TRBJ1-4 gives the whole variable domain SAVISQKPSRDICQRGTSLTIQCQVDSQVTMMFWYRQQPGQSLTLIATANQGSEATYESGFVIDKFPISRPNLTFSTLTVSNMSPEDSSIYLCSVVRNEKLFFGSGTQLSVL.

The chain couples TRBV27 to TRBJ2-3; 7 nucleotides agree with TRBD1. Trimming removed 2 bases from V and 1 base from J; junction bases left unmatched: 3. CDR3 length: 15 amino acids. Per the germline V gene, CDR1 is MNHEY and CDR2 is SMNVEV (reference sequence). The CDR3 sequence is CASSLRTGGTDTQYF. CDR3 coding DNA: TGTGCCAGCAGTTTACGAACAGGGGGCACAGATACGCAGTATTTT.

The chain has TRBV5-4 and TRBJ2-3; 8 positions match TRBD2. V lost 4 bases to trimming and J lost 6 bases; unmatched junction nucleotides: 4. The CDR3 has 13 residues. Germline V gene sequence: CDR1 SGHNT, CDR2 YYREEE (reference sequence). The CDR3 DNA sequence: TGTGCCAGCAGCAATAGCGGGGTCGATACGCAGTATTTT. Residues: CASSNSGVDTQYF.

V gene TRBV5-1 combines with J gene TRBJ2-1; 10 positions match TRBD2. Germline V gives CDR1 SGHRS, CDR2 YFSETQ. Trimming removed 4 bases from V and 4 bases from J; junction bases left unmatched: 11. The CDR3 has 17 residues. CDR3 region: CASSPRTSGAPYNEQFF. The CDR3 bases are TGCGCCAGCAGCCCCAGGACTAGCGGAGCGCCTTACAATGAGCAGTTCTTC. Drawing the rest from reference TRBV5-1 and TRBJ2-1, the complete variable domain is KAGVTQTPRYLIKTRGQQVTLSCSPISGHRSVSWYQQTPGQGLQFLFEYFSETQRNKGNFPGRFSGRQFSNSRSEMNVSTLELGDSALYLCASSPRTSGAPYNEQFFGPGTRLTVL.

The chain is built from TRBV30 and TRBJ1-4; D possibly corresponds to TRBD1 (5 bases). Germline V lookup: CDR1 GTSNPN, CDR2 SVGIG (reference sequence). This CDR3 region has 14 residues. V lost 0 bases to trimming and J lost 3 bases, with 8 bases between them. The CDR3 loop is CAWSVGTANEKLFF. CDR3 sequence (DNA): TGTGCCTGGAGTGTAGGGACGGCTAATGAAAAACTGTTTTTT.

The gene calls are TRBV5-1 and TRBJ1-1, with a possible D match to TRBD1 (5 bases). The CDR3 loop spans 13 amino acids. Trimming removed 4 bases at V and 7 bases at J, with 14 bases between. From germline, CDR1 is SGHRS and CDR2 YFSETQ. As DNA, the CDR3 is TGCGCCAGCAGCCCGGGGGAGCGAAGTGAAGCTTTCTTT. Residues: CASSPGERSEAFF.

CDR3 sequence reads: CASRLAASYEQYF. CDR3 in DNA: TGTGCCAGCAGACTAGCGGCCTCCTACGAGCAGTACTTC. The chain carries TRBV6-5 and TRBJ2-7; 8 positions match TRBD2. CDR3 length: 13 residues. J was trimmed by 0 bases and V by 6 bases; bases with no gene match: 1. CDR1 is MNHEY, CDR2 SVGAGI, per germline.

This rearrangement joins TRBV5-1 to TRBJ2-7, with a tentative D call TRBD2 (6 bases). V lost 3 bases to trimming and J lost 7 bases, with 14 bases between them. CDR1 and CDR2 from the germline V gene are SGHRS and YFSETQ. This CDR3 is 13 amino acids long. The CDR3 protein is CASSSGLENEQYF. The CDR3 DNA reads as TGCGCCAGCAGCTCGGGACTCGAAAATGAGCAGTACTTC.

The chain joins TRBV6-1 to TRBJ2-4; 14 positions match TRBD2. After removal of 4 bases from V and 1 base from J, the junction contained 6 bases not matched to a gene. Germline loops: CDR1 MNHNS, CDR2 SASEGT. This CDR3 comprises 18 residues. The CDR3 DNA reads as TGTGCCAGCAGTGCGGGACTAGCGGGAGACGGGGCCAAAAACATTCAGTACTTC. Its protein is CASSAGLAGDGAKNIQYF.

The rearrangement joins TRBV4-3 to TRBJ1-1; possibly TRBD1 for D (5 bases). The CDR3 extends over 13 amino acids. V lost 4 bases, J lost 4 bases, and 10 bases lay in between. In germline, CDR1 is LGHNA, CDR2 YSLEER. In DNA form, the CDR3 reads TGCGCCAGCAGCCGATCGGGGCGCACTGAAGCTTTCTTT. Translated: CASSRSGRTEAFF.

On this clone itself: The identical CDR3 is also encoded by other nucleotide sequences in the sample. CDR3 in DNA: TGTGCCAGCAGTCGAGCGGGGCGCACAGATACGCAGTATTTT. Translated, it gives CASSRAGRTDTQYF. J is TRBJ2-3 and V is TRBV27; 7 bases fit TRBD2. V trimming: 5 bases; J trimming: 1 base; junction bases outside the gene matches: 3. The CDR3 is made up of 14 amino acids. Germline CDR1 reads MNHEY; CDR2 reads SMNVEV (reference sequence).

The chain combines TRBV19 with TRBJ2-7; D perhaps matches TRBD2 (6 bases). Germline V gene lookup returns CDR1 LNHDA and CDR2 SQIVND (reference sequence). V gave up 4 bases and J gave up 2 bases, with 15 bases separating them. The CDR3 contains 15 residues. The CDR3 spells CASSRAGGATYEQYF. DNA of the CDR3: TGTGCCAGTAGTAGGGCCGGCGGGGCGACCTACGAGCAGTACTTC.

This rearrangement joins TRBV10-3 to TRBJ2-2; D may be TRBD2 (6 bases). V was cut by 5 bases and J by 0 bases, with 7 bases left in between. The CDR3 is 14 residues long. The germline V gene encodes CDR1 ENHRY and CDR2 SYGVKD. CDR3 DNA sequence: TGTGCCATCAGTAGCGGGCCGAACACCGGGGAGCTGTTTTTT. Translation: CAISSGPNTGELFF.

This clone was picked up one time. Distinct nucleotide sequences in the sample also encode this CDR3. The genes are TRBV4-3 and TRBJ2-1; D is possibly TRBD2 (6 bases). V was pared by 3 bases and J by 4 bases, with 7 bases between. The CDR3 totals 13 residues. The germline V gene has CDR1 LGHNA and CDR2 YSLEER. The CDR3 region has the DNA TGCGCCAGCAGCCAGGACTATTACAATGAGCAGTTCTTC. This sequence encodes CASSQDYYNEQFF.